This TCR beta chain was captured by sequencing in a study of shared clonotypes between healthy human individuals. Methods used by the authors: Junction-only sequences without quality scores were provided by ImmunoSEQ, so filtering was different. Data came from immunoSEQ multiplex PCR; TCRdb stores just in-frame clones and leaves some out. That table supplies the V and J calls and clone size; D and trimming were determined from the DNA. The sample contains about 590,000 clones, 95% of which appear only once. With 2 bases clipped from V and 0 bases from J, the junction kept 3 bases outside the gene matches. Germline-derived CDR1 and CDR2 are LGHNA and YNFKEQ. The CDR3 runs to 15 residues. Naive-designated CD8 cells lacked CD45RO, were positively enriched for CCR7, and omitted terminally differentiated effector memory CD45RA+ cells.

The sequenced material came from naive CD8+ T cells sorted from blood. The origin of this receptor is a woman aged 25 to 39 in good health. V usage is TRBV4-2 and J usage is TRBJ2-7; 8 bases are shared with TRBD2. CDR3 sequence: CASSQLTSGSYEQYF. The CDR3 DNA is TGTGCCAGCAGCCAATTAACTAGCGGCTCCTACGAGCAGTACTTC.